The present T cell receptor (beta chain) was sequenced within a study of identical twins. A few counts support this clonotype. V lost 3 bases to trimming and J lost 2 bases; unmatched junction nucleotides: 9. Germline CDR1 WSHSY, CDR2 SAAADI. This CDR3 contains 18 residues. TCRdb used MiXCR to reprocess the 5' RACE reads, holding one entry per CDR3 protein. Here the sample spans 300,000 to 400,000 distinct CDR3 sequences, 12% being singletons. These sequences were also reported in another study, on yellow fever vaccine responses in identical twins.

The sequenced sample was CD8+ T cells sorted from blood. The clonotype was recovered from a woman younger than 30 in good health. The rearrangement uses TRBV10-2 and TRBJ2-5; 13 nucleotides agree with TRBD2. CDR3 nucleotides: TGCGCCAGCAGTGATTCACTAGCGGGGGGGATAGAGCAAGAGACCCAGTACTTC. Its protein is CASSDSLAGGIEQETQYF.